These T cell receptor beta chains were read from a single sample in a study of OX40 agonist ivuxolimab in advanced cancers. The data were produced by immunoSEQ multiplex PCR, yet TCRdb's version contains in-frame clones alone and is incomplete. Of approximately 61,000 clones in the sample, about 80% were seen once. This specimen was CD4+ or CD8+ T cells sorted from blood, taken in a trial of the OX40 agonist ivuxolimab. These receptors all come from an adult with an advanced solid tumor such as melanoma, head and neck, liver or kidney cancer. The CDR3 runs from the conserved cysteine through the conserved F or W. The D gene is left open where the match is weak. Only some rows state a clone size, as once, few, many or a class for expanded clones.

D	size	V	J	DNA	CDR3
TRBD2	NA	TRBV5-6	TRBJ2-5	TGTGCCAGCAGCACCTTGCGGGGGGGCCAGGAGACCCAGTACTTC	CASSTLRGGQETQYF
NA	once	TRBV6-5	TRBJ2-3	TGTGCCAGCAAACGGACTCTTAACACAGATACGCAGTATTTT	CASKRTLNTDTQYF
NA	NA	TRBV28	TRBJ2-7	TGTGCCAGCAGTTTAACCGGGACAAGAACCTACGAGCAGTACTTC	CASSLTGTRTYEQYF
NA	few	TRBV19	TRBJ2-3	TGTGCCAGTAGACGAGATCCTAGCACAGATACGCAGTATTTT	CASRRDPSTDTQYF
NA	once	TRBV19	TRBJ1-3	TGTGCCAGTAGTATTCCTTCAAGAAACTCTGGAAACACCATATATTTT	CASSIPSRNSGNTIYF
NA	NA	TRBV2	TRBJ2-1	TGTGCCAGCAAAGAGGCGGGACGGAATGAGCAGTTCTTC	CASKEAGRNEQFF
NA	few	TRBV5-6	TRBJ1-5	TGTGCCAGCAGCTTGAAATCCTCCGGTCAGCCCCAGCATTTT	CASSLKSSGQPQHF
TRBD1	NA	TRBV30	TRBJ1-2	TGTGCCTGGAGTCGGGACAGACCCTATGGCTACACCTTC	CAWSRDRPYGYTF
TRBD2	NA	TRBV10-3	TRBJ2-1	TGTGCCATCAGTTCCAGCGGGAGAAACAATGAGCAGTTCTTC	CAISSSGRNNEQFF
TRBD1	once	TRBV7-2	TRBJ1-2	TGTGCCAGCAGCGTAGACAGGGTGGGCGGCTACACCTTC	CASSVDRVGGYTF